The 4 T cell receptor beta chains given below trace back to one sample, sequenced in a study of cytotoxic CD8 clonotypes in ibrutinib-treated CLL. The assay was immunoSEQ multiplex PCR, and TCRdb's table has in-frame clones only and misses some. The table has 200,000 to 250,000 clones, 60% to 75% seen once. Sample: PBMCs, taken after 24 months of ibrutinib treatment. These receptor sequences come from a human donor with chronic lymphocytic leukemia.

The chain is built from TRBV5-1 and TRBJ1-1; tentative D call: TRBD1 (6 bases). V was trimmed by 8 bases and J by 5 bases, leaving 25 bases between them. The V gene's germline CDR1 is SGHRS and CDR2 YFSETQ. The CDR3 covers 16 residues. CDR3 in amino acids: CASKPNAGGRGTEAFF. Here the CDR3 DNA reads TGCGCCAGTAAACCGAACGCCGGGGGGCGTGGGACTGAAGCTTTCTTT.

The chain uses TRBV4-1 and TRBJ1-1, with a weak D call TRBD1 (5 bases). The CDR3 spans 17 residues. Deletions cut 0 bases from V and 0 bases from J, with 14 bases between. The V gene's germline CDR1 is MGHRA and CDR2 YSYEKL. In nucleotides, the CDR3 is TGCGCCAGCAGCCAAGATGGTCCAGGACACATGAACACTGAAGCTTTCTTT. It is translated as CASSQDGPGHMNTEAFF.

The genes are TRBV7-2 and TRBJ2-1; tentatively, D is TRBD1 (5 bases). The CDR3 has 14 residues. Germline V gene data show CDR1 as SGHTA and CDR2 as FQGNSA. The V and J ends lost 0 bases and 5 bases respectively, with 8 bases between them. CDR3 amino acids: CASSLAAGNNEQFF. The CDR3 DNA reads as TGTGCCAGCAGCTTAGCGGCAGGGAACAATGAGCAGTTCTTC. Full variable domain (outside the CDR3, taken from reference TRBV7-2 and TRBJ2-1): GAGVSQSPSNKVTEKGKDVELRCDPISGHTALYWYRQSLGQGLEFLIYFQGNSAPDKSGLPSDRFSAERTGGSVSTLTIQRTQQEDSAVYLCASSLAAGNNEQFFGPGTRLTVL.

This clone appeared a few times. CDR3 in amino acids: CASSVIYTDTQYF. The CDR3 nucleotides read TGTGCCAGCAGCGTCATCTACACAGATACGCAGTATTTT. V gene TRBV9 combines with J gene TRBJ2-3; D unclear. Germline loops: CDR1 SGDLS, CDR2 YYNGEE. Trimming removed 2 bases at V and 2 bases at J, with 6 bases between. The CDR3 spans 13 residues.